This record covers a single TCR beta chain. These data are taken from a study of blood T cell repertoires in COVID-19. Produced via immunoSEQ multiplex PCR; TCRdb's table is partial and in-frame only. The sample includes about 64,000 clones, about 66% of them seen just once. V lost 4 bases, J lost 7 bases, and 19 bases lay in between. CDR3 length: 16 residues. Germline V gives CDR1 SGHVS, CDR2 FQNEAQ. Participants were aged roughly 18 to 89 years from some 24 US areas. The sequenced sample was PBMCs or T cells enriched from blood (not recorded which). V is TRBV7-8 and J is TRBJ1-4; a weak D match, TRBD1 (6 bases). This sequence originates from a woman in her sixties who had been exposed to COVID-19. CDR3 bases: TGTGCCAGCAGCTCCACGAGGGGGGACTATGGTGAAAAACTGTTTTTT. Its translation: CASSSTRGDYGEKLFF.